The rows below give T cell receptor beta chains drawn from one sample of a study of CD8 T cells in ankylosing spondylitis. TCRdb redid the calling of the 5' RACE reads with MiXCR, one entry per CDR3 protein. The sample shows approximately 250,000 distinct CDR3 sequences, over 7% of them seen only once. The sample was blood, either unsorted or a sorted T cell fraction (not recorded which). The receptors stem from a female donor with ankylosing spondylitis or in good health (not recorded which). Both conserved end residues are part of each CDR3. D genes are given only for firm matches. Not all rows give a size; the values are once, few, many and, for expanded clones, a class.

j_call clone_size d_call v_call cdr3_aa cdr3_nt
TRBJ1-1 many TRBD1 TRBV10-3 CAISGDRGAFF TGTGCCATCAGTGGAGACAGGGGTGCTTTCTTT
TRBJ2-1 many TRBD2 TRBV6-1 CASSEIAGLGNEQFF TGTGCCAGCAGTGAGATAGCGGGCCTAGGCAATGAGCAGTTCTTC
TRBJ2-3 many TRBD2 TRBV20-1 CSPGGGDTQYF TGCAGTCCGGGGGGGGGCGATACGCAGTATTTT
TRBJ1-1 many - TRBV5-1 CASSFSRQNTEAFF TGCGCCAGCAGCTTCAGTAGACAGAACACTGAAGCTTTCTTT
TRBJ2-3 - TRBD1 TRBV28 CASSVQTGDFTDTQYF TGTGCCAGCAGTGTCCAGACAGGGGACTTTACAGATACGCAGTATTTT
TRBJ2-7 many TRBD1 TRBV9 CASSAGTGPHEQYF TGTGCCAGCAGCGCCGGGACAGGTCCCCACGAGCAGTACTTC
TRBJ1-1 many TRBD1 TRBV5-1 CASSPGGTTEAFF TGCGCCAGCAGCCCAGGGGGGACCACTGAAGCTTTCTTT
TRBJ1-2 many TRBD1 TRBV24-1 CATRKGPDRTDGYGYTF TGTGCCACTAGAAAGGGACCGGACAGGACTGACGGCTATGGCTACACCTTC
TRBJ2-7 few - TRBV2 CASSEGPGSYEQYF TGTGCCAGCAGTGAAGGGCCGGGGAGCTACGAGCAGTACTTC
TRBJ1-5 many - TRBV19 CASIGGGNQPQHF TGTGCCAGTATTGGAGGGGGGAATCAGCCCCAGCATTTT
TRBJ2-5 many - TRBV5-1 CASSLADNQETQYF TGCGCCAGCAGCTTGGCAGACAACCAAGAGACCCAGTACTTC
TRBJ2-5 many TRBD2 TRBV7-6 CASSLNPAGVVKTQYF TGTGCCAGCAGCTTAAATCCAGCGGGAGTCGTGAAGACCCAGTACTTC
TRBJ2-4 many - TRBV7-8 CASSLDGLAKNIQYF TGTGCCAGCAGCTTAGACGGTTTGGCCAAAAACATTCAGTACTTC
TRBJ1-6 few TRBD1 TRBV4-2 CASSPRTGGRSYNSPLHF TGTGCCAGCAGCCCGCGGACAGGGGGAAGGTCCTATAATTCACCCCTCCACTTT
TRBJ1-1 many - TRBV11-2 CASSIGRNTEAFF TGTGCCAGCAGCATCGGAAGGAACACTGAAGCTTTCTTT
TRBJ2-3 many TRBD2 TRBV19 CASSKVGWEGHTQYF TGTGCCAGTAGTAAGGTTGGATGGGAGGGACATACGCAGTATTTT
TRBJ2-1 many TRBD2 TRBV11-3 CASSSGTRSLLNEQFF TGTGCCAGCAGCTCCGGGACTAGGTCCCTCCTCAATGAGCAGTTCTTC
TRBJ2-7 many - TRBV5-1 CASSLSDGYEQYF TGCGCCAGCAGCTTATCGGACGGCTACGAGCAGTACTTC
TRBJ1-1 many - TRBV7-8 CASSFVTGGREAFF TGTGCCAGCAGCTTTGTCACCGGGGGTCGTGAAGCTTTCTTT
TRBJ1-1 many - TRBV10-3 CAISEEAGMNTEAFF TGTGCCATCAGTGAGGAGGCGGGTATGAACACTGAAGCTTTCTTT
TRBJ2-3 - TRBD2 TRBV11-3 CASSLVYRGTSGRKAHTTDTQYF TGTGCCAGCAGCTTAGTGTATCGAGGAACTAGCGGGAGGAAAGCCCATACCACAGATACGCAGTATTTT